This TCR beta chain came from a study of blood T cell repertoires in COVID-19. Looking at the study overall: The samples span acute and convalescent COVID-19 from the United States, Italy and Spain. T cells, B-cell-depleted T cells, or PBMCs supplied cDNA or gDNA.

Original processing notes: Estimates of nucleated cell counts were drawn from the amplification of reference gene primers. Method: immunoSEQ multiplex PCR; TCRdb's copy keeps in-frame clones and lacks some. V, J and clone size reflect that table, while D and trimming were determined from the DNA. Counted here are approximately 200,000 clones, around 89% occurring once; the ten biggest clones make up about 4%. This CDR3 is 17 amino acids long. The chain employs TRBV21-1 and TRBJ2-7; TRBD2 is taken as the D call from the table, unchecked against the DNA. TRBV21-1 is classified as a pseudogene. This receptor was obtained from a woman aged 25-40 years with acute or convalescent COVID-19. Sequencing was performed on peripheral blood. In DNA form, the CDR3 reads TGTGCCAGCAGCAAAGGAACTACTTCTTCCCCGTCCTACGAGCAGTACTTC. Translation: CASSKGTTSSPSYEQYF.